These 20 T cell receptor beta chains share one sample of origin, sequenced in a study of T cells in Graves' hyperthyroidism and ophthalmopathy. Authors of the study amplified TCR beta CDR3 regions from RNA transcripts. With the HTBI primer set, the TCR CDR3 went through a first round of RT-PCR. TCRdb independently ran MiXCR on the multiplex PCR reads; one entry per CDR3 protein. Among hundreds of thousands of distinct CDR3 sequences listed, less than 30% were seen once. Sequenced: blood. Receptors were obtained from a man aged 40-49 years with Graves' hyperthyroidism that later progressed to Graves' ophthalmopathy.

The chain has TRBV3-1 and TRBJ2-2; 12 bases agree with TRBD2. CDR3 length: 17 residues. Germline lookup yields CDR1 LGHDT and CDR2 YNNKEL (reference sequence). V was pared by 1 base and J by 5 bases, with 5 bases of the junction left unmatched. This CDR3 is CASSQGLAGEGTGELFF. The CDR3 nucleotides are TGTGCCAGCAGCCAAGGACTAGCGGGAGAAGGTACCGGGGAGCTGTTTTTT.

This clonotype was picked up many times. The rearrangement uses TRBV5-1 and TRBJ2-7, with TRBD1 matching 10 bases. The germline CDR1 and CDR2 sequences are SGHRS and YFSETQ. The CDR3 sequence is 19 residues long. V lost 4 bases to trimming and J lost 6 bases; unmatched junction nucleotides: 22. In DNA form, the CDR3 reads TGCGCCAGCAGCGTTGGGGACAGGGGTTTCTCGAGCGGGAGCCCCGAGCAGTACTTC. Translation gives CASSVGDRGFSSGSPEQYF.

This clonotype showed up just a few times. This rearrangement joins TRBV5-1 to TRBJ2-5; D is undetermined. The CDR3 length is 14 residues. From germline, CDR1 is SGHRS and CDR2 YFSETQ. V lost 4 bases to trimming and J lost 2 bases, with 12 bases between them. CDR3 nucleotide sequence: TGCGCCAGCAGCCACTCGACCATACAAGAGACCCAGTACTTC. As protein: CASSHSTIQETQYF.

This clonotype occurred many times. The chain has TRBV19 and TRBJ2-6; D possibly corresponds to TRBD1 (6 bases). The CDR3 runs to 16 residues. Germline V gives CDR1 LNHDA, CDR2 SQIVND (reference sequence). V was pared by 5 bases and J by 0 bases, with 11 bases between. Written as DNA, the CDR3 is TGTGCCAGTAGTCTTGGACAGTACTCTGGGGCCAACGTCCTGACTTTC. Translation gives CASSLGQYSGANVLTF.

This clonotype showed up many times. The genes are TRBV7-9 and TRBJ2-7; D call uncertain. The CDR3 has 12 residues. CDR1 and CDR2 (germline): SEHNR, FQNEAQ (reference sequence). With 5 bases removed from V and 3 bases from J, the gap between germline ends came to 8 bases. In DNA form, the CDR3 reads TGTGCCAGCAGCGTTCATAGCTACGAGCAGTACTTC. This sequence encodes CASSVHSYEQYF.

The gene calls are TRBV6-2 or TRBV6-3 and TRBJ1-5; D might be TRBD1 (5 bases). V lost 0 bases, J lost 3 bases, and 9 bases lay in between. Germline CDR1 and CDR2: MNHEY and SVGEGT. CDR3 length: 15 residues. For the CDR3, the DNA is TGTGCCAGCAGTTACTCGACAGAGTTCAATCAGCCCCAGCATTTT. Encoded protein: CASSYSTEFNQPQHF.

This clonotype was observed at least ten times. The V and J genes are TRBV6-5 and TRBJ2-4; 7 bases fit TRBD2. This CDR3 has 14 amino acids. Germline CDR1 MNHEY, CDR2 SVGAGI. J lost 8 bases, V lost 2 bases, and 6 bases had no gene match. The CDR3 loop reads CASSYRGGRDIQYF. The CDR3 DNA follows: TGTGCCAGCAGTTACCGAGGTGGGAGGGACATTCAGTACTTC.

This clonotype was counted many times. This sequence joins TRBV6-5 and TRBJ1-1, with 7 bases fitting TRBD1. This CDR3 contains 16 residues. Germline V CDR1 and CDR2: MNHEY, SVGAGI. V lost 8 bases, J lost 3 bases, and 15 bases stayed unmatched. As DNA, the CDR3 is TGTGCCAGCTCCGGGACAGCGACCAGTTTGGACACTGAAGCTTTCTTT. It yields the protein CASSGTATSLDTEAFF.

As DNA, the CDR3 is TGTGCCAGCAGCCGCTTAGCGGTGTTCCAAGAGACCCAGTACTTC. As protein: CASSRLAVFQETQYF. The chain recombines TRBV6-2 or TRBV6-3 with TRBJ2-5; tentatively, D is TRBD2 (6 bases). Germline assignment: CDR1 MNHEY and CDR2 SVGEGT. This CDR3 comprises 15 residues. V was cut by 6 bases and J by 1 base, with 15 bases left in between.

This clonotype appeared many times. The junction shows a germline mismatch at one end, possibly a read error. The chain carries TRBV11-2 and TRBJ2-5, with D unclear. CDR1 is SGHAT, CDR2 FQNNGV, per germline. The CDR3 consists of 12 residues. The CDR3 sequence is CASSLGRETQYF. The CDR3 nucleotides are TGTGCCAGCAGTTTAGGCCGGGAGACCCAGTACTTC.

This clonotype came up many times. The chain joins TRBV12-3 or TRBV12-4 to TRBJ1-2; D remains unclear. This CDR3 region has 15 residues. Trimming pared 1 base from V and 5 bases from J, leaving 14 bases between. CDR3 in DNA: TGTGCCAGCAGTTTAGTGGGAGGGATAGGGTATGGCTACACCTTC. Its translation is CASSLVGGIGYGYTF.

This clonotype was picked up many times. The chain recombines TRBV20-1 with TRBJ1-2, with D maybe TRBD1 (5 bases). CDR1 and CDR2 (germline): DFQATT, SNEGSKA (reference sequence). V lost 6 bases to trimming and J lost 2 bases, with 16 bases between them. This CDR3 region has 14 residues. The CDR3 loop is CSAPTAGENYGYTF. The CDR3 nucleotides are TGCAGTGCCCCGACAGCGGGTGAGAACTATGGCTACACCTTC.

Regarding this clonotype: Likely a read error: the CDR3 ends without its conserved phenylalanine or tryptophan. This chain joins TRBV6-1 and TRBJ1-1; possible D gene TRBD1, 5 bases. V was clipped by 0 bases and J by 5 bases, with 13 bases between them. Per the germline V gene, CDR1 is MNHNS and CDR2 is SASEGT. This CDR3 region has 15 residues. In nucleotides, the CDR3 is TGTGCCAGCAGTGAAGCAAGCAGGAGGGGTACTGAAGCTTTCTCT. This codes for CASSEASRRGTEAFS.

V is TRBV15 and J is TRBJ2-5; D call uncertain. The CDR3 loop spans 15 amino acids. Germline V gene lookup returns CDR1 LNHNV and CDR2 YYDKDF (reference sequence). The V end was cut by 0 bases, the J end by 2 bases, with 10 bases between. The CDR3 loop reads CATSRDVQAQETQYF. CDR3 bases: TGTGCCACCAGCAGAGATGTCCAGGCTCAAGAGACCCAGTACTTC. Full variable domain (outside the CDR3, taken from reference TRBV15 and TRBJ2-5): DAMVIQNPRYQVTQFGKPVTLSCSQTLNHNVMYWYQQKSSQAPKLLFHYYDKDFNNEADTPDNFQSRRPNTSFCFLDIRSPGLGDTAMYLCATSRDVQAQETQYFGPGTRLLVL.

The table lists this clonotype with many counts. One end of the junction does not line up with germline, which may come from a read error. The chain links TRBV18 to TRBJ1-2; tentatively, D is TRBD1 (6 bases). This CDR3 has 13 residues. Germline lookup yields CDR1 KGHSH and CDR2 LQKENI. The chain's CDR3 is CASSRTGNCGYTF. The CDR3 nucleotides are TGTGCCAGCTCGCGAACAGGGAACTGTGGCTACACCTTC.

This clonotype was seen many times. The junction and the germline gene differ at one end; a read error may be behind it. J is TRBJ2-2 and V is TRBV30, with 9 nucleotides matching TRBD2. The germline gives CDR1 GTSNPN, CDR2 SVGIG (reference sequence). The CDR3 is 15 residues long. For the CDR3, the DNA is TGCGCCTGGAGTGTACGACTAGCGGACACCGGGGAGCTGTTTTTT. This gives the protein CAWSVRLADTGELFF.

This clonotype occurred many times. This chain links TRBV24-1 with TRBJ2-5, with TRBD1 matching 7 bases. The V gene end was trimmed by 4 bases and the J gene end by 2 bases; junction bases not matched to a gene: 6. Germline CDR1 reads KGHDR; CDR2 reads SFDVKD. The CDR3 is made up of 15 amino acids. Here the CDR3 DNA reads TGTGCCACCAGTGACCCAAGGGGGCCACAAGAGACCCAGTACTTC. Residues: CATSDPRGPQETQYF.

This clonotype was seen at least ten times. V usage is TRBV12-5 and J usage is TRBJ2-2, with 8 nucleotides matching TRBD1. The CDR3 has 16 amino acids. Germline CDR1 reads LGHNT; CDR2 reads FRNRAP. J gave up 5 bases and V 6 bases, and 11 bases lay outside the gene matches. As DNA, the CDR3 is TGTGCTAGTGGACCGGACAGGGCGGTGTTGACCGGGGAGCTGTTTTTT. Translation gives CASGPDRAVLTGELFF.

This clonotype was seen many times. The V gene is TRBV10-2, the J gene TRBJ1-5; D gene ambiguous. CDR1 WSHSY and CDR2 SAAADI come from the germline V gene. This CDR3 is built from 15 residues. Trimming pared 4 bases from V and 4 bases from J, leaving 14 bases between. CDR3 residues: CASSVSDPLNQPQHF. The CDR3 coding sequence is TGCGCCAGCAGTGTTTCAGATCCGCTAAATCAGCCCCAGCATTTT.

V is TRBV6-1 and J is TRBJ2-5, with D perhaps matching TRBD2 (6 bases). The CDR3 is 16 residues long. V lost 0 bases and J 4 bases, leaving 15 bases between the germline ends. From germline, CDR1 is MNHNS and CDR2 SASEGT. This chain's CDR3 is CASSEAGGNGPETQYF. The CDR3 DNA reads TGTGCCAGCAGTGAAGCTGGAGGGAACGGGCCAGAGACCCAGTACTTC.